This T cell receptor (beta chain) emerged from a study of technical replicates of blood from a few donors. Some clones are missing from TCRdb's copy, which holds only in-frame ones; the method was immunoSEQ multiplex PCR. The table lists tens of thousands of clones, roughly 90% of them singletons. The CDR3 consists of 17 residues. The ends were cut back, 0 bases at V and 0 bases at J, with 13 bases in the middle. Germline CDR1 is SGHDN and CDR2 is FVKESK. The source of this sequence is a human donor in good health. Sequencing was performed on T cells isolated from PBMCs. This chain uses TRBV14 with TRBJ2-3, with a tentative D call TRBD1 (5 bases). Here the CDR3 reads CASSQDLGKGSTDTQYF. The CDR3 coding sequence is TGTGCCAGCAGCCAAGATTTAGGAAAGGGGAGCACAGATACGCAGTATTTT.